Listed below are T cell receptor beta chains from one sample, sequenced in a study of CXCR3-negative and CXCR3-positive naive CD8 T cells. One entry per CDR3 protein, without DNA, is what TCRdb gives after re-calling the 5' RACE reads. In total, the table holds 65,000 to 75,000 distinct CDR3 sequences. Sequenced sample: naive CXCR3+ CD8+ T cells from blood. Receptor source: a human donor in good health. Some clones in this sample may be carry-over from other donors' samples. Both conserved end residues are part of each CDR3.

v_call	j_call	cdr3_aa
TRBV20-1	TRBJ2-7	CSARDLSSYEQYF
TRBV29-1	TRBJ2-1	CSPEGVGFNEQFF
TRBV6-2/TRBV6-3	TRBJ2-7	CASRNRLAAVYEQYF
TRBV7-3	TRBJ2-2	CASGPPGTGELFF
TRBV7-2	TRBJ1-6	CASSPQGRGNSPLHF
TRBV5-1	TRBJ2-3	CASSLTTSRADTQYF
TRBV6-4	TRBJ2-1	CASSDKGSSYNEQFF
TRBV12-3/TRBV12-4	TRBJ1-1	CASSLTGGGTEAFF
TRBV5-6	TRBJ2-7	CASSLSTVAYEQYF
TRBV29-1	TRBJ2-1	CSVEGNLNEQFF
TRBV5-1	TRBJ2-7	CASSQGGAYEQYF
TRBV27	TRBJ1-5	CASSFQGAFNQPQHF
TRBV10-3	TRBJ2-7	CAIRMTDSYEQYF
TRBV27	TRBJ2-7	CASIGPRPEQYF
TRBV14	TRBJ2-7	CASSQDIGGLLYEQYF
TRBV27	TRBJ2-3	CASSSGPVEYF
TRBV25-1	TRBJ2-1	CASSVGQGAFDEQFF
TRBV11-3	TRBJ2-3	CASSHRGLADTQYF
TRBV3-1	TRBJ2-7	CASSQDKAALTEQYF
TRBV4-2	TRBJ2-5	CASSQEFAGGLETQYF
TRBV4-3	TRBJ2-7	CASSQDRQGLTYEQYF
TRBV5-1	TRBJ2-1	CASSFIGNEQFF
TRBV21-1	TRBJ2-2	CASSKANTGELFF
TRBV12-3/TRBV12-4	TRBJ2-7	CASSQDPRIYEQYF
TRBV4-3	TRBJ2-6	CASSHSTVGTGANVLTF
TRBV29-1	TRBJ2-2	CSVGGAWGTGELFF
TRBV5-1	TRBJ2-7	CASSTDRGNEQYF
TRBV2	TRBJ2-5	CARAYRTTQETQYF
TRBV4-2	TRBJ2-1	CASSQDLLAGSNEQFF
TRBV20-1	TRBJ1-1	CSARDRGAGGPWTEAFF
TRBV18	TRBJ2-1	CASSPREANNEQFF
TRBV6-2/TRBV6-3	TRBJ2-3	CATRLAGTDTQYF
TRBV28	TRBJ2-7	CASTYRGVTYEQYF
TRBV9	TRBJ2-3	CASSIPRDTSTDTQYF
TRBV7-6	TRBJ2-1	CASSKPGTDGYNEQFF
TRBV7-2	TRBJ2-1	CASSFPRLAGAFYNEQFF
TRBV7-9	TRBJ2-5	CASTYPGRQGVGQETQYF
TRBV6-5	TRBJ2-3	CASSHPGHNTDTQYF
TRBV12-2	TRBJ1-1	CASRPRQVNVGNTEAFF
TRBV28	TRBJ1-2	CASSRRGIYGYTF
TRBV13	TRBJ1-2	CASSLARAGYTF
TRBV19	TRBJ2-4	CASHTTGDFIAKNIQYF
TRBV6-2/TRBV6-3	TRBJ2-3	CASRTRPGTGEGDTQYF
TRBV7-9	TRBJ2-1	CASSPRTSGGSSYNEQFF